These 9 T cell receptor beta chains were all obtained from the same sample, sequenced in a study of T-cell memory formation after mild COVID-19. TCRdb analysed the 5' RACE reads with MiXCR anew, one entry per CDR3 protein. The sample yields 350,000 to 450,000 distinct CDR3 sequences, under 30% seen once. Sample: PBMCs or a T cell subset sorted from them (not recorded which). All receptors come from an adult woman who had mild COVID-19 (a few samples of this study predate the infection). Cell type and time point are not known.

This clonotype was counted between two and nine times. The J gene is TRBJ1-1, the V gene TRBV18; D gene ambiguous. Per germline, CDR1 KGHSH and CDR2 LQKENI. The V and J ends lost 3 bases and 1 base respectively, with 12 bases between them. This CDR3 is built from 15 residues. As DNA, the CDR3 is TGTGCCAGCTCACCGCGGACGGAGCCGAACACTGAAGCTTTCTTT. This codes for CASSPRTEPNTEAFF.

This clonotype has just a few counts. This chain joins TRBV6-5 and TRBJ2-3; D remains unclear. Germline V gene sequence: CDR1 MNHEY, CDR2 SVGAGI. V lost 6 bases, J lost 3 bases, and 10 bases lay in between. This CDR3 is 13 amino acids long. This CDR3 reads CASRGIATDTQYF. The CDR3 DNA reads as TGTGCCAGCAGGGGGATAGCTACAGATACGCAGTATTTT.

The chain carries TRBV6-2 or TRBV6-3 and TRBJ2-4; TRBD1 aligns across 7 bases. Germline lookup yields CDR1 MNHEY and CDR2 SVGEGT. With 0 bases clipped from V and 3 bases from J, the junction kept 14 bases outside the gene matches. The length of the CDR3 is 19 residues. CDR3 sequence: CASSYSTLATGNGKNIQYF. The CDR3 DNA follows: TGTGCCAGCAGTTACTCGACGTTAGCGACAGGGAACGGCAAAAACATTCAGTACTTC.

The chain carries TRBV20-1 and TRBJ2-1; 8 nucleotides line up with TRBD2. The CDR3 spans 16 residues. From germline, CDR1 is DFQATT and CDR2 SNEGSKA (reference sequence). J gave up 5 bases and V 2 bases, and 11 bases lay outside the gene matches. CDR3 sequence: CSARTAGTSFDNEQFF. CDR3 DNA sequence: TGCAGTGCTAGAACCGCCGGGACTAGTTTTGACAATGAGCAGTTCTTC.

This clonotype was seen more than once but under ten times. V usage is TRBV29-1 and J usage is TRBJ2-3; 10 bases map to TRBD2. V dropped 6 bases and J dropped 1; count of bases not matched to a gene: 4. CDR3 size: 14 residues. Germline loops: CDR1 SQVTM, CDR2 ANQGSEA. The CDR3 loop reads CSVALAGGTDTQYF. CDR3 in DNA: TGCAGCGTCGCCCTAGCGGGAGGCACAGATACGCAGTATTTT.

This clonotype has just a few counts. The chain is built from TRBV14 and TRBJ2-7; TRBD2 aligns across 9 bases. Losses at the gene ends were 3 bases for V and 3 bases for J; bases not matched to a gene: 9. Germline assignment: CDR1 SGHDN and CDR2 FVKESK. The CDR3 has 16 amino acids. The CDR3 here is CASSQPAGGPIYEQYF. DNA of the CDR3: TGTGCCAGCAGCCAGCCTGCGGGAGGGCCTATCTACGAGCAGTACTTC. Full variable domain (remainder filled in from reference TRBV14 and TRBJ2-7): EAGVTQFPSHSVIEKGQTVTLRCDPISGHDNLYWYRRVMGKEIKFLLHFVKESKQDESGMPNNRFLAERTGGTYSTLKVQPAELEDSGVYFCASSQPAGGPIYEQYFGPGTRLTVT.

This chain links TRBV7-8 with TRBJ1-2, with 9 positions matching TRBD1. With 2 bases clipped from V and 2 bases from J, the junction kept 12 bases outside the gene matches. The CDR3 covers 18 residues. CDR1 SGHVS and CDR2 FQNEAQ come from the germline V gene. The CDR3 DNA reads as TGTGCCAGCAGCTTATTGAGGTCGGACAGGGGATTAAACTATGGCTACACCTTC. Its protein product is CASSLLRSDRGLNYGYTF. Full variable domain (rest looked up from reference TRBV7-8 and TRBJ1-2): GAGVSQSPRYKVAKRGQDVALRCDPISGHVSLFWYQQALGQGPEFLTYFQNEAQLDKSGLPSDRFFAERPEGSVSTLKIQRTQQEDSAVYLCASSLLRSDRGLNYGYTFGSGTRLTVV.

CDR3 protein: CASSYSAGGSKEQYF. In DNA, the CDR3 is TGTGCCAGCAGTTACTCGGCGGGAGGTTCTAAAGAGCAGTACTTC. The V call is TRBV6-5, the J call TRBJ2-7; 8 nucleotides match TRBD2. J gave up 7 bases and V 0 bases, and 8 bases lay outside the gene matches. CDR3 size: 15 residues. The germline V gene encodes CDR1 MNHEY and CDR2 SVGAGI.

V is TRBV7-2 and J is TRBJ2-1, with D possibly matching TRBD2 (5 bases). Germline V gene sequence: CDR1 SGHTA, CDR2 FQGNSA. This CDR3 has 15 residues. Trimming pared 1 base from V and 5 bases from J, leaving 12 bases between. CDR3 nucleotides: TGTGCCAGCAGCTTAGTCGCTAGCAGGAACAATGAGCAGTTCTTC. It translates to CASSLVASRNNEQFF.